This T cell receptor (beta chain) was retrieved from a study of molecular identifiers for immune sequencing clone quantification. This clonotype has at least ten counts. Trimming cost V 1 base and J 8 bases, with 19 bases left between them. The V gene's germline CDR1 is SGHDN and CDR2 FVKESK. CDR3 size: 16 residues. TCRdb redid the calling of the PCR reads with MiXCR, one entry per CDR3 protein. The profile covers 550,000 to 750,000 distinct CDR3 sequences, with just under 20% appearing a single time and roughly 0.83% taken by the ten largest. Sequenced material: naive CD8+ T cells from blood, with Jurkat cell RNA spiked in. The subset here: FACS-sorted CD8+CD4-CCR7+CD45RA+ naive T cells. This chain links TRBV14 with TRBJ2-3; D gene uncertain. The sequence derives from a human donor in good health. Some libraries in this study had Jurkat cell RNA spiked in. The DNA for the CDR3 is TGTGCCAGCAGCCAAGGAACCATAGCCCGGGCCGGTACGCAGTATTTT. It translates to CASSQGTIARAGTQYF.